This T cell receptor beta chain was found in a study of blood T cell repertoires in COVID-19. At the level of the study: T cells, B-cell-depleted T cells, or PBMCs supplied cDNA or gDNA.

Sequencing was performed with immunoSEQ multiplex PCR; in TCRdb, only in-frame clones are kept and a portion is missing. Here the sample spans around 100,000 clones, roughly nine tenths being singletons. This CDR3 spans 17 amino acids. Germline V lookup: CDR1 LGHNA, CDR2 YSLEER. The V end was cut by 2 bases, the J end by 3 bases, with 19 bases between. The chain links TRBV4-3 to TRBJ1-2; D possibly corresponds to TRBD1 (5 bases). Sequencing input: peripheral blood. This receptor was obtained from a man aged 40-49 years with acute or convalescent COVID-19. CDR3 DNA: TGCGCCAGCAGCCAACAAAGGGGCCCGGGCAGAGACTATGGCTACACCTTC. This gives the protein CASSQQRGPGRDYGYTF.